This T cell receptor (beta chain) emerged from a study of shared clonotypes between healthy human individuals. The assay was run at deep level. Produced via immunoSEQ multiplex PCR; TCRdb's table is partial and in-frame only. The profile shows 550,000 to 800,000 clones, 74% of them singletons. All participating donors were Caucasian adults from Nashville, Tennessee. Study results and limitations: It was the non-shared clonotypes that had lower generation probabilities than clonotypes shared by all four donors.

With regard to this clone: Its target is unknown.

This TCR came from a woman in her 30s in good health. The sample comprised memory CD4+ T cells sorted from blood. Subset given: CD45RA-negative fraction.

As DNA, the CDR3 is TGTGCCAGCAGCTTGTGGCTAGCGGGAGAGTTCTTC. Its protein product is CASSLWLAGEFF. The chain links TRBV5-6 to TRBJ2-1; 10 bases align to TRBD2. The germline V gene has CDR1 SGHDT and CDR2 YYEEEE. Trimming removed 1 base from V and 14 bases from J; junction bases left unmatched: 3. The CDR3 loop spans 12 amino acids.